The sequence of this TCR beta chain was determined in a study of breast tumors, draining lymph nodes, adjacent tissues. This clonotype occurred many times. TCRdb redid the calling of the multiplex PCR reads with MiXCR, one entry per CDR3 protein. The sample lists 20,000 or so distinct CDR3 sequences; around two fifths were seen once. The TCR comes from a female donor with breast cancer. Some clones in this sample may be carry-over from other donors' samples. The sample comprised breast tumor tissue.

The CDR3 here is CATSGFGTGLQDTQYF. The CDR3 DNA sequence: TGTGCCACCAGTGGTTTCGGGACAGGGCTTCAAGATACGCAGTATTTT. This rearrangement joins TRBV24-1 to TRBJ2-3, with 9 bases matching TRBD1. J lost 5 bases, V lost 5 bases, and 10 bases had no gene match. The CDR3 extends over 16 amino acids. CDR1 is KGHDR and CDR2 is SFDVKD in the germline V gene.